Each of the 2 T cell receptor beta chains below was sequenced from the same sample in a study of blood T cell repertoires in COVID-19. The data were produced by immunoSEQ multiplex PCR, yet TCRdb's version contains in-frame clones alone and is incomplete. The data show around 200,000 clones, around nine tenths seen once. The sample taken for sequencing was peripheral blood. These receptors were taken from a man in his late teens or twenties with active or convalescent COVID-19.

This rearrangement joins TRBV5-1 to TRBJ1-3; the D is unclear. The V gene's germline CDR1 is SGHRS and CDR2 YFSETQ. This CDR3 is built from 15 residues. V dropped 0 bases and J dropped 0 bases, with 7 bases sitting between them. CDR3 in amino acids: CASSLEGVSGNTIYF. The CDR3 nucleotides read TGCGCCAGCAGCTTGGAGGGAGTCTCTGGAAACACCATATATTTT.

Turning to this clone: At one end the junction does not follow the germline gene, possibly because of a read error. The chain couples TRBV7-7 to TRBJ2-5; 7 bases align to TRBD1. CDR1 and CDR2 from the germline V gene are SSHAT and FNYEAQ (reference sequence). The CDR3 consists of 14 residues. CDR3 protein: CASSFRQGEETQYF. The CDR3, as DNA: TGTGCTAGCAGCTTCCGACAGGGTGAAGAGACCCAGTACTTC.